These 5 T cell receptor beta chains originate from one sample sequenced in a study of T-cell memory formation after mild COVID-19. One entry per CDR3 protein results from TCRdb running MiXCR on the 5' RACE reads. This sample has fewer than 350,000 distinct CDR3 sequences, with approximately 18% found just once. The sample consisted of PBMCs or a T cell subset sorted from them (not recorded which). The receptor set was obtained from a man between 18 and 35 years old who had mild COVID-19 (a few samples of this study predate the infection). Cell type and time point are not known.

CDR3: CSAQAGFGDTQYF. The CDR3 coding sequence is TGCAGTGCTCAGGCGGGGTTCGGAGATACGCAGTATTTT. The V gene is TRBV20-1, the J gene TRBJ2-3; D perhaps matches TRBD2 (6 bases). The CDR3 is 13 residues long. Germline CDR1 reads DFQATT; CDR2 reads SNEGSKA (reference sequence). V lost 5 bases and J lost 5, with 14 bases in between.

Ten or more counts support this clonotype. This chain connects TRBV4-1 to TRBJ2-1; 11 positions agree with TRBD2. J was trimmed by 12 bases and V by 0 bases; bases with no gene match: 13. Germline CDR1 and CDR2: MGHRA and YSYEKL. CDR3 length: 17 residues. The CDR3 protein is CASSQDGTSGHNRGQFF. The CDR3 DNA is TGCGCCAGCAGCCAAGATGGGACTAGCGGTCATAATCGTGGGCAGTTCTTC.

There are a few counts of this clonotype. The chain combines TRBV4-3 with TRBJ2-1; TRBD1 matches 9 bases. Trimming took 1 base from V and 1 from J; bases not matched to a gene: 5. CDR3 length equals 17 residues. Germline V lookup: CDR1 LGHNA, CDR2 YSLEER. DNA of the CDR3: TGCGCCAGCAGCCAAGCCCTGGGGACAGGGTCCTACAATGAGCAGTTCTTC. Translated: CASSQALGTGSYNEQFF.

Ten or more counts support this clonotype. DNA of the CDR3: TGTGCCAGCAGCCAAGATAACCCCTACGAGCAGTACGTC. It specifies CASSQDNPYEQYV. The J gene is TRBJ2-7, the V gene TRBV4-2; D gene uncertain. The germline CDR1 and CDR2 sequences are LGHNA and YNFKEQ. This CDR3 region has 13 residues. Between the trimmed V and J ends, which lost 0 bases and 2 bases, there was a span of 5 bases.

There are many counts of this clonotype. An end of the junction differs from the germline gene, which may be a read error. The gene calls are TRBV5-1 and TRBJ1-4, with TRBD1 matching over 9 bases. The CDR3 totals 14 residues. CDR1 and CDR2 (germline): SGHRS, YFSETQ. The CDR3 protein is CASSLDRGNEKLFF. CDR3 in DNA: TGTGCCAGCAGCTTGGACAGGGGTAATGAAAAACTGTTTTTT.